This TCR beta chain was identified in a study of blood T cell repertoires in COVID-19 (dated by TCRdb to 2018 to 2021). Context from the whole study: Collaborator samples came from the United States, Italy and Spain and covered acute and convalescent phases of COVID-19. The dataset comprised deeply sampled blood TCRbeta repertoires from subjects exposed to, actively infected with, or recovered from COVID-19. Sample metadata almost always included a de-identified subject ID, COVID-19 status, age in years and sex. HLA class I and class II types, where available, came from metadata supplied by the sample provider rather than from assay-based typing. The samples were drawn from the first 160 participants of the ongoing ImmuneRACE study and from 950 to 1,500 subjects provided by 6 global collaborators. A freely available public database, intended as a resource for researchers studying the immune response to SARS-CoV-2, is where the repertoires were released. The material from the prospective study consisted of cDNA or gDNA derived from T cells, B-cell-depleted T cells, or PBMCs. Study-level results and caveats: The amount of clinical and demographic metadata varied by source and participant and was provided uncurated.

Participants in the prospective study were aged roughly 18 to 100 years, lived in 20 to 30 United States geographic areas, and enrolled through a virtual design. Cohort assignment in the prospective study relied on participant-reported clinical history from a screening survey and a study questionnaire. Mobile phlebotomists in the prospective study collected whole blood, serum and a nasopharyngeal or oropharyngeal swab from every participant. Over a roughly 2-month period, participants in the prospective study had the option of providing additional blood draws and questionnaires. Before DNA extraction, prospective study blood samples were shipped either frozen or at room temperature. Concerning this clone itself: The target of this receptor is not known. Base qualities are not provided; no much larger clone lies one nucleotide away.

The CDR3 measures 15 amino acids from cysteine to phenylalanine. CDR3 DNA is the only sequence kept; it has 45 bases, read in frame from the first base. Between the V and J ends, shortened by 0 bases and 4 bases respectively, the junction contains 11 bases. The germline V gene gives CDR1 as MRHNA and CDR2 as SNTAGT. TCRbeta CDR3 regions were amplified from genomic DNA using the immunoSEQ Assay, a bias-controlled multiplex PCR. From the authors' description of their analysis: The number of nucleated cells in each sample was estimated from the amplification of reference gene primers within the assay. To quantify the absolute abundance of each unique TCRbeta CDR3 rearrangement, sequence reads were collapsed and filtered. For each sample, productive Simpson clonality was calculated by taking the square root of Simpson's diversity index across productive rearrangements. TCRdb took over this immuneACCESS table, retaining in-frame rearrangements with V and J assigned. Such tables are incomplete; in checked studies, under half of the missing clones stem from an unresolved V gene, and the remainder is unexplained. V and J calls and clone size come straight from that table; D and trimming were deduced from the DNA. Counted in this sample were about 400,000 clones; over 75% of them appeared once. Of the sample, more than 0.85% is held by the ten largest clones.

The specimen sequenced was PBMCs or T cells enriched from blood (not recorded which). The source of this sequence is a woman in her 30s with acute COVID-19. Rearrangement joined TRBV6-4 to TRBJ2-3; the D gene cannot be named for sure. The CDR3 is CASSDSNGSPDTQYF. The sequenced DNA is TGTGCCAGCAGTGACTCGAACGGTTCACCAGATACGCAGTATTTT.